Listed here are 3 T cell receptor beta chains from one sample, sequenced in a study of CD8 T cells in ankylosing spondylitis. TCRdb re-analysed the 5' RACE reads in MiXCR, keeping a single row per CDR3 protein. The sample yields around 340,000 distinct CDR3 sequences, 20% to 25% seen once. Sequencing was performed on blood, either unsorted or a sorted T cell fraction (not recorded which). All receptors derive from a male donor with ankylosing spondylitis or in good health (not recorded which).

There are many counts of this clonotype. The chain carries TRBV12-3 or TRBV12-4 and TRBJ2-7; 7 bases are a match to TRBD2. The V and J ends lost 5 bases and 0 bases, in that order; junction bases with no gene match: 7. The CDR3 sequence is 15 residues long. The CDR3 DNA is TGTGCCAGCAGTCTCACCCGGGACTACTCCTACGAGCAGTACTTC. Its protein product is CASSLTRDYSYEQYF.

The chain employs TRBV9 and TRBJ2-7; a possible D gene is TRBD2 (6 bases). Deletions cut 4 bases from V and 5 bases from J, with 22 bases between. The CDR3 spans 16 residues. CDR1 is SGDLS and CDR2 is YYNGEE in the germline V gene. CDR3 in DNA: TGTGCCAGCAGCCTTTTGGGGGGACCCGGGCTCGACGAGCAGTACTTC. It specifies CASSLLGGPGLDEQYF.

The chain employs TRBV4-1 and TRBJ2-2; D is perhaps TRBD1 or TRBD2 (6 bases each). Per germline, CDR1 MGHRA and CDR2 YSYEKL. The V and J ends lost 0 bases and 6 bases respectively, with 11 bases between them. The CDR3 extends over 15 amino acids. The CDR3 region has the DNA TGCGCCAGCAGCCAAGAAGGGGGGCGGGCCGGGGAGCTGTTTTTT. It yields the protein CASSQEGGRAGELFF.